This entry describes one T cell receptor (beta chain). The source of the sample is a study of shared clonotypes between healthy human individuals. Genomic DNA of each subset was evenly split across several immunoSEQ plates. As processed by the authors: ImmunoSEQ output lacked quality scores and full-length reads, limiting matched filtering. Profiled with immunoSEQ multiplex PCR; TCRdb holds only in-frame clones, not every one. V and J calls and clone size are copied from that table; D and trimming were computed from the DNA. The table shows nearly 500,000 clones, with about 79% occurring only once. All participating donors were Caucasian adults from Nashville, Tennessee. Unsorted samples drew genomic DNA from tens of millions of PBMCs. Material for sequencing was PBMCs. This receptor was taken from a woman between 40 and 55 years old in good health. Some clones in this sample may be carry-over from other donors' samples.

The DNA of the CDR3 is TGTGCCAGCAGTACCGGCCATGGGGACTACGAGCAGTACTTC. This translates into CASSTGHGDYEQYF. The chain couples TRBV6-5 to TRBJ2-7; D gene ambiguous. The V end lost 5 bases, the J end lost 3 bases, and 14 bases lay between the germline ends. Germline values: CDR1 MNHEY, CDR2 SVGAGI. The CDR3 is made up of 14 amino acids.